This entry lists 32 T cell receptor beta chains sequenced from one sample in a study of blood T cell repertoires in COVID-19. The data were produced by immunoSEQ multiplex PCR, yet TCRdb's version contains in-frame clones alone and is incomplete. This table has about 280,000 clones, approximately 90% appearing once. Sequencing was performed on PBMCs or T cells enriched from blood (not recorded which). The receptors were gathered from a woman in her fifties or sixties in a cohort exposed to, infected with or recovered from COVID-19 (not recorded which).

The chain uses TRBV5-1 and TRBJ2-2; perhaps TRBD1 as D (6 bases). CDR1 is SGHRS, CDR2 YFSETQ, per germline. The CDR3 contains 15 residues. V shed 2 bases and J shed 5 bases, with 13 bases lying between them. CDR3: CASSLGDTLTGELFF. CDR3 bases: TGCGCCAGCAGCTTAGGGGACACGCTTACCGGGGAGCTGTTTTTT.

The chain combines TRBV4-3 with TRBJ2-3; 10 bases fit TRBD2. The germline gives CDR1 LGHNA, CDR2 YSLEER. The CDR3 spans 16 residues. Losses at the gene ends were 1 base for V and 3 bases for J; bases not matched to a gene: 4. CDR3 sequence: CASSQGPAGGTDTQYF. CDR3 DNA: TGCGCCAGCAGCCAAGGTCCAGCGGGAGGGACAGATACGCAGTATTTT.

The chain employs TRBV6-5 and TRBJ2-1, with D possibly being TRBD1 (5 bases). The CDR3 contains 15 residues. V was shortened by 7 bases and J by 8 bases, with 21 bases between the two germline ends. Germline CDR1 MNHEY, CDR2 SVGAGI. The CDR3 region is CASIPGQSPADEQFF. The CDR3 DNA sequence: TGTGCCAGCATCCCAGGGCAGTCCCCCGCGGATGAGCAGTTCTTC.

This chain connects TRBV7-2 to TRBJ2-1, with 11 bases fitting TRBD2. Looked up from germline, CDR1 is SGHTA and CDR2 is FQGNSA. This CDR3 contains 15 residues. The V gene end was trimmed by 4 bases and the J gene end by 5 bases; junction bases not matched to a gene: 4. CDR3 bases: TGTGCCAGCAGCTATAGCGGGAGGGTAGACAATGAGCAGTTCTTC. Its translation is CASSYSGRVDNEQFF.

This clone was counted between two and nine times. V is TRBV10-3 and J is TRBJ1-6; D might be TRBD1 (5 bases). Trimming removed 0 bases from V and 7 bases from J, with 7 bases in between. This CDR3 has 14 amino acids. Germline V CDR1 and CDR2: ENHRY, SYGVKD. In nucleotides, the CDR3 is TGTGCCATCAGTGAGTCGAAGGGGAATTCACCCCTCCACTTT. Amino acid sequence: CAISESKGNSPLHF.

J is TRBJ2-1 and V is TRBV29-1; no definite D call. The CDR3 is 13 residues long. Germline assignment: CDR1 SQVTM and CDR2 ANQGSEA. Trimming shortened V by 7 bases and J by 1 base, and 11 bases separated the two germline ends. The CDR3 nucleotides read TGCAGCGGTAGCTCCGCTTCCTACAATGAGCAGTTCTTC. Amino acids: CSGSSASYNEQFF.

V usage is TRBV6-5 and J usage is TRBJ2-7, with 8 bases identical to TRBD1. Germline loops: CDR1 MNHEY, CDR2 SVGAGI. The CDR3 consists of 12 residues. The J segment lost 6 bases and the V segment lost 8 bases, leaving 6 bases of the junction unmatched. The CDR3 is CASGQGAVEQYF. DNA for the CDR3: TGTGCCAGCGGCCAGGGGGCGGTCGAGCAGTACTTC.

This clone was counted ten times or more. The chain joins TRBV10-2 to TRBJ2-7; 8 nucleotides line up with TRBD1. This CDR3 is built from 12 residues. V shed 4 bases, J shed 6 bases, and the junction held 2 bases outside the gene matches. CDR1 WSHSY and CDR2 SAAADI come from the germline V gene. Written as DNA, the CDR3 is TGCGCCAGCAGTGGGACAGGGAGCGAGCAGTACTTC. It is translated as CASSGTGSEQYF.

The chain employs TRBV27 and TRBJ1-1; TRBD1 aligns across 7 bases. The CDR3 runs to 12 residues. J lost 4 bases, V lost 8 bases, and 4 bases had no gene match. The V gene's germline CDR1 is MNHEY and CDR2 SMNVEV (reference sequence). The CDR3 DNA sequence: TGTGCCAGCCAGGGGGTCGGCACTGAAGCTTTCTTT. This encodes CASQGVGTEAFF.

On this clone: Within the sample, other DNA sequences also encode this same CDR3. The gene calls are TRBV29-1 and TRBJ1-4; D not certain. Trimming removed 7 bases at V and 7 bases at J, with 13 bases between. Germline CDR1 reads SQVTM; CDR2 reads ANQGSEA. The CDR3 runs to 12 residues. DNA for the CDR3: TGCAGCGCCTACTTATTCGGTGAAAAACTGTTTTTT. It specifies CSAYLFGEKLFF.

The J gene is TRBJ1-5, the V gene TRBV29-1; D gene unclear. The germline V and J ends were trimmed by 5 bases and 5 bases, with 10 bases remaining between them. The CDR3 extends over 12 amino acids. Germline CDR1 SQVTM, CDR2 ANQGSEA. This CDR3 is CSVRSTDQPQHF. As DNA, the CDR3 is TGCAGCGTTCGTTCTACCGATCAGCCCCAGCATTTT.

This sequence joins TRBV7-3 and TRBJ2-2; unclear D gene. The germline gives CDR1 SGHTA, CDR2 FQGTGA. Trimming cost V 5 bases and J 8 bases, with 9 bases left between them. This CDR3 is 12 amino acids long. The CDR3 loop is CASSPIGGELFF. The CDR3 bases are TGTGCCAGCAGCCCTATTGGTGGGGAGCTGTTTTTT.

The rearrangement uses TRBV6-5 and TRBJ2-5; 7 nucleotides match TRBD2. Per the germline V gene, CDR1 is MNHEY and CDR2 is SVGAGI. Trimming cost V 7 bases and J 4 bases; bases outside gene matches: 9. The CDR3 contains 14 residues. This chain's CDR3 is CASTNPGGVETQYF. CDR3 nucleotide sequence: TGTGCCAGCACCAATCCTGGGGGGGTAGAGACCCAGTACTTC.

The table lists this clone with a count of one. This CDR3 reads CAWRPDRLNTEAFF. Here the CDR3 DNA reads TGTGCCTGGAGGCCAGACAGGTTGAACACTGAAGCTTTCTTT. This chain uses TRBV30 with TRBJ1-1; D perhaps matches TRBD1 (6 bases). The length of the CDR3 is 14 residues. Trimming took 3 bases from V and 0 from J, leaving 11 bases between them. Germline lookup yields CDR1 GTSNPN and CDR2 SVGIG (reference sequence).

The chain carries TRBV5-1 and TRBJ2-3; TRBD2 matches 7 bases. Germline CDR1 reads SGHRS; CDR2 reads YFSETQ. The V and J ends lost 0 bases and 2 bases, in that order; junction bases with no gene match: 3. The CDR3 length is 15 residues. This chain's CDR3 is CASSLATSDTDTQYF. CDR3 DNA sequence: TGCGCCAGCAGCTTGGCCACTAGCGACACAGATACGCAGTATTTT.

The chain employs TRBV7-8 and TRBJ1-2, with TRBD1 as a possible D gene (6 bases). Germline CDR1 reads SGHVS; CDR2 reads FQNEAQ. The CDR3 is made up of 12 amino acids. Trimming stripped 3 bases from V and 8 bases from J, with 10 bases between. Written as DNA, the CDR3 is TGTGCCAGCAGCTTTAAGGGGGACGGCTACACCTTC. Translating gives CASSFKGDGYTF.

V usage is TRBV3-1 (or the pseudogene TRBV3-2) and J usage is TRBJ1-2; D possibly corresponds to TRBD1 (5 bases). V lost 1 base to trimming and J lost 3 bases, with 9 bases between them. This CDR3 has 14 residues. CDR1 and CDR2 from the germline V gene are LGHDT and YNNKEL (reference sequence). Here the CDR3 DNA reads TGTGCCAGCAGCCAAGCCGGCAGGGACTATGGCTACACCTTC. Residues: CASSQAGRDYGYTF.

The V call is TRBV7-2, the J call TRBJ2-2, with 9 bases aligning to TRBD2. CDR1 is SGHTA and CDR2 is FQGNSA in the germline V gene. This CDR3 comprises 17 residues. V lost 8 bases, J lost 1 base, and 11 bases stayed unmatched. For the CDR3, the DNA is TGTGCCAGCCCTAAAGGTTCTAGCGGGGTGAACACCGGGGAGCTGTTTTTT. Residues: CASPKGSSGVNTGELFF.

Comments on this clone: This sample also contains other DNA sequences that code for the same CDR3. The genes are TRBV7-3 and TRBJ2-1; 10 bases fit TRBD2. V was pared by 5 bases and J by 3 bases, with 4 bases of the junction left unmatched. The CDR3 is 15 amino acids. Germline V gene sequence: CDR1 SGHTA, CDR2 FQGTGA. CDR3 nucleotide sequence: TGTGCCAGCAGCCTAAGGACTAGCGGCTACAATGAGCAGTTCTTC. Its translation: CASSLRTSGYNEQFF.

V gene TRBV6-5 combines with J gene TRBJ2-7; 12 nucleotides align to TRBD2. V gave up 5 bases and J gave up 3 bases; unmatched junction bases: 2. This CDR3 is built from 14 residues. Looked up from germline, CDR1 is MNHEY and CDR2 is SVGAGI. CDR3 sequence: CASSRTSGDYEQYF. In nucleotides, the CDR3 is TGTGCCAGCAGTAGGACTAGCGGGGACTACGAGCAGTACTTC.

This chain joins TRBV19 and TRBJ1-5; D unclear. Looked up from germline, CDR1 is LNHDA and CDR2 is SQIVND (reference sequence). V lost 5 bases, J lost 2 bases, and 13 bases lay in between. This CDR3 comprises 15 residues. Written as DNA, the CDR3 is TGTGCCAGTAGTGATACCGGGATCGGCAATCAGCCCCAGCATTTT. Translation: CASSDTGIGNQPQHF. Full variable domain (outside the CDR3, taken from reference TRBV19 and TRBJ1-5): DGGITQSPKYLFRKEGQNVTLSCEQNLNHDAMYWYRQDPGQGLRLIYYSQIVNDFQKGDIAEGYSVSREKKESFPLTVTSAQKNPTAFYLCASSDTGIGNQPQHFGDGTRLSIL.

This chain connects TRBV6-2 or TRBV6-3 to TRBJ2-7; 8 bases match TRBD2. V shed 5 bases and J 2 bases; nucleotides not matched to a gene: 11. The CDR3 consists of 16 residues. Germline-derived CDR1 and CDR2 are MNHEY and SVGEGT. In DNA, the CDR3 is TGTGCCAGCAGTGAGACGGGAGGGCCCCTGGCCTACGAGCAGTACTTC. It yields the protein CASSETGGPLAYEQYF.

A single count supports this clone. This rearrangement joins TRBV30 to TRBJ2-7, with 9 positions matching TRBD1. After removal of 2 bases from V and 0 bases from J, the junction contained 2 bases not matched to a gene. The CDR3 is 14 amino acids. Germline CDR1 reads GTSNPN; CDR2 reads SVGIG (reference sequence). The CDR3 DNA follows: TGTGCCTGGAGTACAGGGGGCGACTCCTACGAGCAGTACTTC. Amino acid sequence: CAWSTGGDSYEQYF.

The chain links TRBV7-2 to TRBJ2-7; 8 positions agree with TRBD1. Germline V gene sequence: CDR1 SGHTA, CDR2 FQGNSA. After removal of 5 bases from V and 7 bases from J, the junction contained 1 base not matched to a gene. The CDR3 loop spans 11 amino acids. The CDR3 DNA follows: TGTGCCAGCAGCACAGGGGGAGAGCAGTACTTC. Protein sequence: CASSTGGEQYF.

The V and J genes are TRBV5-4 and TRBJ2-7, with 7 bases identical to TRBD1. The ends lost 4 bases at V and 7 bases at J; junction bases unmatched: 5. The germline gives CDR1 SGHNT, CDR2 YYREEE (reference sequence). CDR3 size: 12 residues. CDR3: CASSLTGVEQYF. CDR3 coding DNA: TGTGCCAGCAGCCTCACAGGGGTGGAGCAGTACTTC.

The genes are TRBV28 and TRBJ1-4; D gene uncertain. V lost 6 bases and J 10 bases, leaving 15 bases between the germline ends. The CDR3 consists of 13 residues. Per the germline V gene, CDR1 is MDHEN and CDR2 is SYDVKM. The CDR3 coding sequence is TGTGCCAGCAGGGGAGGTACCGTCGGAAAACTGTTTTTT. It translates to CASRGGTVGKLFF.

The rearrangement uses TRBV28 and TRBJ2-7; a possible D gene is TRBD2 (6 bases). CDR3 length: 12 residues. Trimming removed 8 bases at V and 6 bases at J, with 14 bases between. Germline loops: CDR1 MDHEN, CDR2 SYDVKM. In nucleotides, the CDR3 is TGTGCCAGCTCGCTATGGCGGGGCGAGCAGTACTTC. Translating it yields CASSLWRGEQYF.

The count of this clone is one. The rearrangement links TRBV5-5 to TRBJ2-3, with 8 bases identical to TRBD2. This CDR3 comprises 15 residues. Germline V lookup: CDR1 SGHKS, CDR2 YYEKEE (reference sequence). Trimming cost V 4 bases and J 5 bases; bases outside gene matches: 9. CDR3 coding DNA: TGTGCCAGCAGCCCCTCAGCGGGAGAGGGAGATACGCAGTATTTT. Its translation: CASSPSAGEGDTQYF.

This clone was observed a single time. The CDR3 DNA sequence: TGTGCCAGCAGCTTGGGGGGGCTTACAGAGACCCAGTACTTC. As protein: CASSLGGLTETQYF. The genes are TRBV7-2 and TRBJ2-5, with a weak D call TRBD2 (7 bases). Trimming took 3 bases from V and 4 from J, leaving 12 bases between them. Germline V lookup: CDR1 SGHTA, CDR2 FQGNSA. The CDR3 is 14 amino acids.

The gene calls are TRBV20-1 and TRBJ2-5, with D unclear. This CDR3 comprises 11 residues. V shed 4 bases and J shed 4 bases, with 7 bases lying between them. Germline V gives CDR1 DFQATT, CDR2 SNEGSKA (reference sequence). CDR3 DNA sequence: TGCAGTGCTATTCCCGTAGAGACCCAGTACTTC. Translation gives CSAIPVETQYF.

V usage is TRBV14 and J usage is TRBJ2-1, with 9 bases matching TRBD2. Trimming removed 1 base from V and 7 bases from J; junction bases left unmatched: 8. CDR1 is SGHDN and CDR2 is FVKESK in the germline V gene. The CDR3 totals 16 residues. In DNA form, the CDR3 reads TGTGCCAGCAGCCAAGGTCACGCGGGAGGGAGGAATGAGCAGTTCTTC. This gives the protein CASSQGHAGGRNEQFF.

The chain joins TRBV6-1 to TRBJ2-3; possible D gene TRBD2, 7 bases. The CDR3 is 18 residues long. The V end was cut by 4 bases, the J end by 4 bases, with 24 bases between. Germline-derived CDR1 and CDR2 are MNHNS and SASEGT. The CDR3 here is CASSARGRLALRADTQYF. The CDR3, as DNA: TGTGCCAGCAGTGCGCGGGGGCGACTAGCCCTACGGGCAGATACGCAGTATTTT.